These T cell receptor beta chains were read from a single sample in a study of neurological immune-mediated disorders. TCRdb re-called the 5' RACE reads with MiXCR, one entry per CDR3 protein. The sample holds just over 20,000 distinct CDR3 sequences, around 15% seen once. Sequencing was carried out using CD8+ T cells from blood. The receptors stem from a woman under 30 with multiple sclerosis. Both conserved end residues are part of each CDR3. D genes are given only for firm matches. Size tells how often a clone was seen (once, few, many) or the class of an expanded clone, and some rows leave it out.

abundance	j_gene	v_gene	d_gene	CDR3aa	CDR3nt
NA	TRBJ2-3	TRBV6-1	NA	CASSESTGPDTQYF	TGTGCCAGCAGTGAATCTACAGGGCCAGATACGCAGTATTTT
NA	TRBJ2-1	TRBV10-3	TRBD2	CAISRTSGETYNEQFF	TGTGCCATCAGTCGGACTAGCGGGGAAACCTACAATGAGCAGTTCTTC
many	TRBJ2-6	TRBV3-1	NA	CASSQPRFSSGANVLTF	TGTGCCAGCAGCCAGCCCCGTTTTTCCTCTGGGGCCAACGTCCTGACTTTC
few	TRBJ2-1	TRBV6-6	TRBD2	CASSPSRETSGTSYNEQFF	TGTGCCAGCAGTCCTTCCAGAGAGACTAGCGGGACCTCCTACAATGAGCAGTTCTTC
NA	TRBJ2-1	TRBV7-6	TRBD1	CASTSGTGDGNEQFF	TGTGCCAGCACCTCCGGGACAGGGGATGGGAATGAGCAGTTCTTC
many	TRBJ2-7	TRBV27	TRBD2	CATSSGGASYEQYF	TGTGCCACCTCCTCGGGGGGGGCCTCCTACGAGCAGTACTTC
many	TRBJ2-2	TRBV13	TRBD2	CASSPGSGRTGELFF	TGTGCCAGCAGCCCGGGGAGCGGGAGAACCGGGGAGCTGTTTTTT
many	TRBJ1-2	TRBV27	NA	CATLQLSGYTF	TGTGCCACCCTACAGCTTAGTGGCTACACCTTC
many	TRBJ2-3	TRBV6-5	TRBD2	CASVLTSGRGDTQYF	TGTGCCAGCGTTCTGACTAGCGGGAGGGGAGATACGCAGTATTTT
many	TRBJ2-1	TRBV20-1	TRBD2	CSARLERESDEQFF	TGCAGTGCTAGATTGGAGCGGGAGAGCGATGAGCAGTTCTTC
many	TRBJ1-1	TRBV7-6	NA	CASCERVNTEAFF	TGTGCCAGCTGTGAGAGGGTGAACACTGAAGCTTTCTTT
few	TRBJ1-3	TRBV5-6	TRBD1	CASSFSDRPSGVTIYF	TGTGCCAGCAGCTTCTCGGACAGGCCCTCTGGAGTCACCATATATTTT
many	TRBJ2-7	TRBV7-9	NA	CASSLETEQYF	TGTGCCAGCAGCTTAGAGACCGAGCAGTACTTC
NA	TRBJ1-5	TRBV5-5	TRBD1	CASFGQGYQPQHF	TGTGCCAGCTTCGGACAGGGCTATCAGCCCCAGCATTTT
many	TRBJ1-1	TRBV5-1	TRBD1	CASSPGTGGAGTEAFF	TGCGCCAGCAGCCCAGGGACAGGGGGCGCGGGCACTGAAGCTTTCTTT
many	TRBJ1-3	TRBV28	TRBD1	CASSPLDRGLRGNTIYF	TGTGCCAGCAGTCCCCTGGACAGGGGGCTAAGGGGAAACACCATATATTTT
many	TRBJ2-1	TRBV9	NA	CASSPTQGNGNEQFF	TGTGCCAGCAGCCCAACCCAGGGGAATGGCAATGAGCAGTTCTTC
many	TRBJ1-1	TRBV12-3/TRBV12-4	NA	CASSQDSIGAFF	TGTGCCAGCAGCCAGGACAGTATAGGAGCTTTCTTT
medium-sized	TRBJ2-3	TRBV5-1	TRBD2	CASRLGTSGRDTQYF	TGCGCCAGCAGGTTGGGGACTAGCGGGCGCGATACGCAGTATTTT
many	TRBJ1-5	TRBV4-3	NA	CASSQDGAGDQPQHF	TGCGCCAGCAGCCAAGACGGGGCAGGGGATCAGCCCCAGCATTTT
many	TRBJ2-1	TRBV3-1	TRBD2	CASSQDWAVSGRGNNEQFF	TGTGCCAGCAGCCAAGATTGGGCGGTTAGCGGGAGGGGAAACAATGAGCAGTTCTTC
few	TRBJ1-3	TRBV5-1	NA	CASSLGVGIDSGNTIYF	TGCGCCAGCAGCTTGGGTGTGGGGATAGACTCTGGAAACACCATATATTTT
many	TRBJ1-6	TRBV20-1	TRBD1	CSARVTGVYNSPLHF	TGCAGTGCTAGGGTCACAGGGGTCTATAATTCACCCCTCCACTTT
NA	TRBJ2-2	TRBV28	TRBD1	CASSLRTGGGAGELFF	TGTGCCAGCAGTCTCCGGACAGGGGGCGGCGCCGGGGAGCTGTTTTTT
medium-sized	TRBJ1-1	TRBV29-1	TRBD1	CSVGGTGGTEAFF	TGCAGCGTTGGGGGGACAGGGGGAACTGAAGCTTTCTTT
many	TRBJ2-5	TRBV20-1	NA	CSARDRTASQETQYF	TGCAGTGCTAGAGATCGGACAGCTTCCCAAGAGACCCAGTACTTC
many	TRBJ2-3	TRBV4-1	NA	CASSQDSGRKDTQYF	TGCGCCAGCAGCCAAGATTCGGGACGTAAAGATACGCAGTATTTT
NA	TRBJ1-1	TRBV7-7	NA	CASTLSIQGLEDKKMNTEAFF	TGTGCTAGCACCCTTAGTATCCAGGGCCTAGAAGATAAAAAAATGAACACTGAAGCTTTCTTT
many	TRBJ1-6	TRBV20-1	NA	CSARPDDNQRSPLHF	TGCAGTGCTAGACCCGACGACAATCAGCGATCACCCCTCCACTTT
many	TRBJ2-1	TRBV29-1	TRBD1	CSVDGTGNSADQDEQFF	TGCAGCGTTGATGGGACAGGGAACAGCGCTGATCAGGATGAGCAGTTCTTC
many	TRBJ2-1	TRBV27	TRBD2	CASSPSGNEQFF	TGTGCCAGCAGCCCTAGCGGCAATGAGCAGTTCTTC
many	TRBJ2-7	TRBV7-6	TRBD1	CASSLEVRTGGVRGFYEQYF	TGTGCCAGCAGCTTAGAGGTTCGGACAGGGGGAGTGCGAGGGTTCTACGAGCAGTACTTC
many	TRBJ1-2	TRBV20-1	NA	CSARDFGRPTGYTF	TGCAGTGCTAGAGACTTCGGACGGCCTACAGGCTACACCTTC
many	TRBJ1-2	TRBV5-1	NA	CASSPVKGNYGYTF	TGCGCCAGCAGCCCAGTAAAGGGTAACTATGGCTACACCTTC
many	TRBJ1-1	TRBV14	NA	CASSPWRREHLF	TGTGCCAGCAGTCCCTGGCGGAGGGAGCACCTCTTT
once	TRBJ1-1	TRBV9	NA	CASSPEPARNTEAFF	TGTGCCAGCAGCCCCGAACCCGCAAGGAACACTGAAGCTTTCTTT
many	TRBJ2-3	TRBV7-9	TRBD1	CASRPGTEDTQYF	TGTGCCAGCAGACCTGGGACAGAGGATACGCAGTATTTT
many	TRBJ1-2	TRBV20-1	NA	CSARGTRSLYGYTF	TGCAGTGCTAGAGGGACAAGAAGTTTATATGGCTACACCTTC
many	TRBJ1-4	TRBV7-7	NA	CASSLEPQTTTNEKLFF	TGTGCTAGCAGCTTAGAACCCCAGACCACAACTAATGAAAAACTGTTTTTT
many	TRBJ2-1	TRBV29-1	TRBD2	CSVEARALAGGGNEQFF	TGCAGCGTTGAAGCACGGGCGCTAGCGGGGGGAGGCAATGAGCAGTTCTTC
many	TRBJ1-5	TRBV27	TRBD1	CASSFNRGGEPQHF	TGTGCCAGCAGTTTTAACAGGGGGGGTGAGCCCCAGCATTTT
many	TRBJ2-2	TRBV5-1	NA	CASSLGSGSNTGELFF	TGCGCCAGCAGCTTGGGGAGCGGGTCGAACACCGGGGAGCTGTTTTTT
many	TRBJ1-2	TRBV29-1	NA	CSVAQGGEYGYTF	TGCAGCGTTGCGCAGGGAGGGGAATATGGCTACACCTTC
many	TRBJ1-2	TRBV5-1	NA	CASSPRQSPNYGYTF	TGCGCCAGCAGCCCGCGACAGTCGCCTAACTATGGCTACACCTTC
NA	TRBJ1-2	TRBV28	NA	CASSLMYKRNYGYTF	TGTGCCAGCAGTTTAATGTACAAGCGTAACTATGGCTACACCTTC
many	TRBJ2-2	TRBV24-1	NA	CATSDLDSTGELFF	TGTGCCACCAGTGATTTGGATAGTACCGGGGAGCTGTTTTTT
many	TRBJ2-3	TRBV20-1	TRBD2	CSAKTGLAETDTQYF	TGCAGTGCTAAGACGGGACTAGCAGAAACAGATACGCAGTATTTT